Given below is one T cell receptor beta chain in context. The specificity of this receptor is unknown. Base qualities were left out, and no much larger clone turns up one base away. The data were obtained in a study of shared clonotypes between healthy human individuals (TCRdb year 2020). Background for the entire study: A couple of women and a few men aged 18 to 49 years were included in the cohort. For each donor, CD4 naive and CD4 memory were each run on three plates, CD8 naive on two plates, and CD8 memory on one plate. Blood TCR repertoires of five healthy adults were deeply sequenced to estimate repertoire size and the extent of clonotype sharing between individuals. To increase sequencing depth and limit assay-specific biases, different laboratories used diverse techniques to prepare libraries and sequence TCR repertoires. Per donor, leukapheresis produced somewhere between about 0.9 and 9.5 billion PBMCs.

The CDR3 spans 13 residues, from the cysteine through the phenylalanine. Just the 39-base CDR3 DNA is kept, in frame starting at base 1. Trimming costs V 4 bases and J 5 bases, and their ends lie 9 bases apart. The germline V gene encodes CDR1 SGHRS and CDR2 YFSETQ. Findings and caveats that apply to the study as a whole: Higher generation probabilities were observed for clonotypes shared by all four sorted-subset donors than for non-shared clonotypes. When several donors were compared, the shared fraction of clonotypes was around 5.1% for naive CD4, more than 3% for naive CD8, 2% to 2.5% for memory CD4, and 0.4% for memory CD8. Estimated clonotype richness was generally larger for naive than for memory subsets. Even with the large sequencing depth, rarefaction of the sorted-subset datasets indicated that sequencing was incomplete. Sampling was restricted to blood, and TCR repertoires in tissues likely differ from the TCR repertoires found in blood. Pairwise subsampling indicated that sequencing depth was expected to affect the degree of clonotype sharing among donors. Because the study included only a small number of donors, the genetic and exposure-history diversity represented was limited.

Healthy HIV-negative adults with no recently reported acute infections or vaccinations were included as donors. Every donor was a Caucasian adult residing in Nashville, Tennessee, USA. CD4+ T cells were enriched by magnetic negative selection; naive cells were then positively selected on CD45RA, and the negative fraction formed the memory subset. Blood was collected by leukapheresis, and PBMCs were isolated by Ficoll-Histopaque density gradient centrifugation and then cryopreserved in liquid nitrogen vapor phase. Analytical flow cytometry was used to check the purity and quantity of each magnetically sorted T cell population. Each sorted fraction had its genomic DNA isolated and then quantified by UV absorbance on a Nanodrop 2000c. Using the deep immunoSEQ assay, multiplex PCR amplified TCR CDR3 regions from genomic DNA. Genomic DNA extracted from each cell subset was distributed evenly over all wells of several immunoSEQ 96-well plates, and each plate served as one replicate. For sorted subsets, approximately 0.2 ug of genomic DNA, equivalent to about 30,000 T cell genomes, went into each replicate PCR. Purified libraries were quantified with a Qubit 3.0 fluorometer, sized on a Bioanalyzer 2100, and re-quantified with the KAPA Library Quantification kit. Every immunoSEQ 96-well plate was sequenced on a separate single-read 150-cycle Illumina NextSeq 550 flow cell. The original methods were these. Because only junctional sequences without quality scores were contained in the immunoSEQ output, filtering matching that applied to full-length reads could not be performed. To assign V/J genes and CDR3, sequences were annotated using PyIR, a Python wrapper for IgBLAST v1.9, with IMGT germline references. Reads with weak V/J assignments (E-value above 1e-6), missing CDR3, stop codons, out-of-frame junctions, or ambiguous translated residues were removed. V3J clonotypes were defined as sequences sharing the same inferred V gene, J gene, and CDR3 amino acid sequence. The percentage overlap between two repertoires was calculated by dividing the number of shared unique clonotypes by the size of the smaller repertoire. Richness of each repertoire was evaluated using RTK rarefaction, the Chao1 estimator, and Recon v2.1 estimates of unobserved clonotypes. For all TCRbeta clonotypes obtained by the gDNA method from several donors, generation probabilities were computed with OLGA. TCRdb retrieved this table from immuneACCESS and kept in-frame rearrangements only. Not all clones are present; in checked studies, unresolved V genes account for under half, and no reason is known for the remainder. V, J and clone size are those of that table, while D and trimming were read from the DNA. For this sample the table gives approximately 1,000,000 clones, of which roughly 74% were detected only once. The top ten constitute 0.5% to 0.6% of the sample.

The chain is made from TRBV5-1 and TRBJ2-2; tentative D gene TRBD1, with 6 bases matching. Sequencing used memory CD4+ T cells from PBMCs. The sample's cell subset or site, from its label and the paper: CD45RA-negative fraction. The sequence was collected from a man younger than 30 in good health. Some clones in this sample may be carry-over from other donors' samples. The sequenced DNA is TGCGCCAGCAGCACAGGGAGTACCGGGGAGCTGTTTTTT. Its protein product is CASSTGSTGELFF. The entire variable domain, with the stretches around the CDR3 drawn from the reference TRBV5-1 and TRBJ2-2 proteins, is KAGVTQTPRYLIKTRGQQVTLSCSPISGHRSVSWYQQTPGQGLQFLFEYFSETQRNKGNFPGRFSGRQFSNSRSEMNVSTLELGDSALYLCASSTGSTGELFFGEGSRLTVL.